The present T cell receptor beta chain was sequenced within a study of T cell responses to AZD1222 COVID-19 vaccine. Study at large: Researchers grouped second doses given at about 4 or about 12 weeks into one pool.

General study findings and limits: Every sample of the repertoires postdated the peak T cell response. An increase in Spike-specific TCR breadth and depth was observed after two AZD1222 doses. Clonal diversity was possibly underestimated; the donors were predominantly white British and more often female.

As to this clone: Its specificity is not known.

This CDR3 is built from 15 residues. Deletions cut 3 bases from V and 0 bases from J, with 9 bases between. Germline CDR1 is MDHEN and CDR2 is SYDVKM. Data came from immunoSEQ multiplex PCR; TCRdb stores just in-frame clones and leaves some out. The table includes some 110,000 clones, about 86% detected once. The sample in question was peripheral blood, obtained on day 0 of AZD1222 vaccination. The source of this sequence is an adult in good health. The genes are TRBV28 and TRBJ1-5; D remains ambiguous. The CDR3 DNA is TGTGCCAGCAGTTTGACGGCTCATAGCAATCAGCCCCAGCATTTT. This codes for CASSLTAHSNQPQHF.